The clone carrying this T cell receptor beta chain was found a few times. Its antigen is as yet unknown. With a much larger clone just one base away, this may be a read error. The sample originates from a study of molecular identifiers for immune sequencing clone quantification. Investigators produced naive CD8 libraries from approximately 20,000 to 1,000,000 sorted cells, drawing on 10%, 30% or 50% RNA. Sorting was used to obtain naive CD8 T cells (CD8+CD4-CCR7+CD45RA+). Listed TCR primers and previously described methods were used for bulk TCR libraries. MiXCR was run by TCRdb on the PCR reads, yielding one entry per CDR3 protein. In the table there are just over 95,000 distinct CDR3 sequences, roughly 24% of which are singletons. Study-wide results and limits: Sizes of clones that are highly expanded could be underestimated (if identical TCR molecules share a barcode).

CDR3 length: 12 residues. The germline V gene has CDR1 SGHAT and CDR2 FQNNGV. Sequenced input: naive CD8+ T cells from blood, with Jurkat cell RNA spiked in. Subset defined: FACS-sorted CD8+CD4-CCR7+CD45RA+ naive T cells. J is TRBJ2-5 and V is TRBV11-2; D is unclear. This TCR came from a human donor in good health. Some libraries in this study had Jurkat cell RNA spiked in. The CDR3 coding sequence is TGTGCCAACAGCTCCGCAATAGAGGCCCAGTACTTC. Translation gives CANSSAIEAQYF.